This TCR beta chain emerged from a study of T cell clonotyping in hematopoietic cell transplantation. Across the study: Recipients' pretransplant samples followed cytoreduction. Findings of the study overall: Few recipient clonotypes overlapped donors; over 97% were de novo at given depth. After transplant, recipient diversity fell while pathologically expanded clonotypes grew through day 180. Graft donor and pretransplant recipient Inverse Simpson Index values predicted broader posttransplant TCR diversity.

Note on this clone: The antigen is unknown.

The sample's time point: recipient sample about 28 days before transplant, after cytoreduction. This CDR3 is 14 amino acids long. The germline V gene has CDR1 SGHNT and CDR2 YYREEE (reference sequence). J lost 7 bases, V lost 2 bases, and 5 bases had no gene match. Sequencing used immunoSEQ multiplex PCR; TCRdb keeps in-frame clones, though not all of them. Here the sample spans roughly 23,000 clones, roughly nine tenths being singletons. The clonotype comes from a man aged 18 to 35 with biphenotypic leukemia. Some clones in this sample may be carry-over from other donors' samples. The sample here was peripheral blood mononuclear cells, taken before stem cell transplant. The chain links TRBV5-4 to TRBJ2-1; TRBD2 matches 8 bases. The CDR3 nucleotides are TGTGCCAGCAGCTTCGGGGGGGCGGTGAATGAGCAGTTCTTC. This codes for CASSFGGAVNEQFF.